This T cell receptor (beta chain) was identified in a study of shared clonotypes between healthy human individuals (dated by TCRdb to 2020 to 2022). With respect to the entire study: A couple of women and a few men aged 18 to 49 years were included in the cohort. For each donor, CD4 naive and CD4 memory were each given three plates, CD8 naive was given two plates, and CD8 memory was given one plate. The study deeply sequenced blood TCR repertoires of roughly five healthy adults to estimate repertoire size and the extent of clonotype sharing between individuals. Different laboratories and diverse techniques were used to prepare libraries and sequence TCR repertoires, to increase sequencing depth and limit assay-specific biases. Leukapheresis yielded between about 0.85 and 9.5 billion PBMCs per donor.

Study-level results and caveats: Because the study included a small number of donors, the genetic and exposure-history diversity represented was limited. Sharing across four donors was observed for about 5% of naive CD4, over 3% of naive CD8, 2% to 2.5% of memory CD4, and about 0.38% of memory CD8 clonotypes. Naive subsets generally had larger estimated clonotype richness than memory subsets. Sampling was restricted to blood, and TCR repertoires in tissues likely differ from the TCR repertoires found in blood. Even with the large sequencing depth, rarefaction of the sorted-subset datasets indicated that sequencing was incomplete. Pairwise subsampling led to the expectation that sequencing depth would affect the degree of clonotype sharing among donors. Higher generation probabilities were observed for clonotypes shared by all four sorted-subset donors than for non-shared clonotypes.

The CDR3 spans 15 residues, from the cysteine through the phenylalanine. Only CDR3 DNA is held: 45 bases, read in frame from base 1. Trimming accounts for 2 bases at V and 3 bases at J, while the number of junction bases matched to no gene is 7. As encoded in the germline V gene (reference sequence), CDR1 is GTSNPN while CDR2 is SVGIG. TCR CDR3 regions were amplified from genomic DNA by multiplex PCR using the deep immunoSEQ assay. For each cell subset, the extracted genomic DNA was distributed evenly across all wells of several immunoSEQ 96-well plates, and each plate served as one replicate. For sorted subsets, each replicate PCR was loaded with approximately 200 ng genomic DNA, equivalent to 30,000 or so T cell genomes. The purified libraries were quantified using a Qubit 3.0 fluorometer, sized with a Bioanalyzer 2100, and then quantified again using the KAPA Library Quantification kit. A separate single-read 150-cycle Illumina NextSeq 550 flow cell was used to sequence each immunoSEQ 96-well plate. In the authors' own workflow: Because the immunoSEQ output held only junctional sequences and lacked quality scores, the filtering could not match the filtering applied to full-length reads. To assign V/J genes and CDR3, sequences were annotated against IMGT germline references using PyIR, a Python wrapper for IgBLAST v1.9. Reads with weak V/J assignments (E-value above 1e-6), missing CDR3, stop codons, out-of-frame junctions, or ambiguous translated residues were removed. V3J clonotypes were defined as sequences sharing the same inferred V gene, J gene, and CDR3 amino acid sequence. Percentage overlap between repertoires was computed as shared unique clonotypes divided by the size of the smaller repertoire. Three approaches were used to assess repertoire richness: RTK rarefaction, the Chao1 estimator, and Recon v2.1 estimates of unobserved clonotypes. OLGA was used to compute generation probabilities for all TCRbeta clonotypes that the gDNA method yielded from a few donors. The table was pulled from immuneACCESS by TCRdb, which kept in-frame rearrangements only. Such tables lose some clones; where checked, under half of the loss comes from unresolved V genes, and the rest has no known cause. That table gives V, J and clone size, and the DNA gave D and trimming. For this sample there are about 2.4 million clones; approximately 90% appear just once. The ten largest clones take up over 0.12% of the sample.

The donors were healthy, HIV-negative adults with no recently reported acute infections or vaccinations. Only Caucasian adults living in Nashville, Tennessee, USA were represented among the donors. CD4+ T cells were enriched by magnetic negative selection, after which naive cells were positively selected on CD45RA and the negative fraction was taken as the memory subset. Blood was obtained by leukapheresis, after which PBMCs were separated by Ficoll-Histopaque density gradient centrifugation and cryopreserved in liquid nitrogen vapor phase. Analytical flow cytometry was used to check the purity and quantity of each magnetically sorted T cell population. Genomic DNA was isolated from every sorted fraction and measured by UV absorbance on a Nanodrop 2000c. This clone was seen only once. Its target antigen remains unknown. Qualities for individual bases were not recorded, and no much larger clone is one base off.

This clonotype was sampled from a young man in good health. Here the chain combines TRBV30 and TRBJ1-5, with TRBD1 identical over 7 junction bases. Sample: naive CD4+ T cells sorted from blood. Read against the paper, the sample's cell subset or site label means: CD45RA+ positively selected. The nucleotides read TGTGCCTGGAGTTCCGGACAGGCTGACAATCAGCCCCAGCATTTT. This yields the protein CAWSSGQADNQPQHF.